The sequence of this TCR beta chain was determined in a study of blood T cell repertoires in COVID-19. Looking at the study overall: From T cells, B-cell-depleted T cells, or PBMCs came the material, which was cDNA or gDNA.

The repertoire was sequenced with immunoSEQ multiplex PCR; TCRdb's copy has only in-frame clones and lacks some. This table holds 150,000 to 200,000 clones, roughly 86% found once. J was trimmed by 3 bases and V by 4 bases; bases with no gene match: 10. The CDR3 is 16 amino acids. Germline-derived CDR1 and CDR2 are SGHRS and YFSETQ. The source is a man aged 40-49 years with active or convalescent COVID-19. The rearrangement links TRBV5-1 to TRBJ2-1; 7 bases are shared with TRBD2. Sequencing was carried out using peripheral blood. The DNA of the CDR3 is TGCGCCAGCAGCCCGCTCGAGGCGGGGGACTACAATGAGCAGTTCTTC. Translating gives CASSPLEAGDYNEQFF.